These 27 T cell receptor beta chains came from one sample sequenced in a study of shared clonotypes between healthy human individuals. Positive CCR7 selection of CD45RO-negative cells yielded the naive CD8 cells, and terminally differentiated effector memory CD45RA+ cells were excluded. Profiled with immunoSEQ multiplex PCR; TCRdb holds only in-frame clones, not every one. The sample has roughly 2.1 million clones; roughly 91% are singletons. The material sequenced was naive CD8+ T cells from PBMCs. Receptors were obtained from a man aged 18-30 years in good health. Some clones in this sample may be carry-over from other donors' samples.

This chain links TRBV9 with TRBJ2-3, with 11 nucleotides matching TRBD2. Germline CDR1 and CDR2: SGDLS and YYNGEE. J gave up 6 bases and V 4 bases, and 13 bases lay outside the gene matches. This CDR3 is 17 amino acids long. In DNA form, the CDR3 reads TGTGCCAGCAGCTTATTAGGGCTAGCGGGAGGAGGGGATACGCAGTATTTT. This translates into CASSLLGLAGGGDTQYF. The full variable domain, rest sourced from reference TRBV9 and TRBJ2-3, is DSGVTQTPKHLITATGQRVTLRCSPRSGDLSVYWYQQSLDQGLQFLIQYYNGEERAKGNILERFSAQQFPDLHSELNLSSLELGDSALYFCASSLLGLAGGGDTQYFGPGTRLTVL.

The chain couples TRBV6-4 to TRBJ2-1; D unclear. The CDR3 is 15 amino acids. Trimming left V 2 bases short and J 6 bases short, with 14 bases between. CDR1 and CDR2 from the germline V gene are MRHNA and SNTAGT. The CDR3 coding sequence is TGTGCCAGCAGTGACAACTGGGGTCTGGGCAATGAGCAGTTCTTC. This codes for CASSDNWGLGNEQFF.

Comments on this clone: The same CDR3 arises from other DNA sequences in this sample as well. The chain employs TRBV19 and TRBJ2-7, with TRBD1 matching over 10 bases. CDR1 LNHDA and CDR2 SQIVND come from the germline V gene (reference sequence). The CDR3 is 14 amino acids. V trimming: 1 base; J trimming: 4 bases; junction bases outside the gene matches: 1. The CDR3 reads CASSIGQGAYEQYF. The CDR3 DNA reads as TGTGCCAGTAGTATAGGACAGGGGGCTTACGAGCAGTACTTC.

The J gene is TRBJ2-2, the V gene TRBV7-9; 10 nucleotides align to TRBD1. The CDR3 length is 18 residues. CDR1 and CDR2 (germline): SEHNR, FQNEAQ (reference sequence). V lost 5 bases, J lost 6 bases, and 15 bases stayed unmatched. CDR3 residues: CASSPRSKDRGLAGELFF. For the CDR3, the DNA is TGTGCCAGCAGCCCCAGAAGCAAGGACAGGGGGTTGGCCGGGGAGCTGTTTTTT.

The chain carries TRBV9 and TRBJ2-7; 7 bases map to TRBD2. CDR1 SGDLS and CDR2 YYNGEE come from the germline V gene. Trimming cost V 0 bases and J 6 bases; bases outside gene matches: 6. This CDR3 region has 14 residues. The CDR3 DNA reads TGTGCCAGCAGCGTAGGTAGCGGGCCTGGCGAGCAGTACTTC. It specifies CASSVGSGPGEQYF.

The chain is built from TRBV28 and TRBJ1-5; D is possibly TRBD1 (6 bases). The CDR3 length is 16 residues. The V gene lost 2 bases and the J gene lost 4 bases, with 15 bases spanning the gap. The germline V gene has CDR1 MDHEN and CDR2 SYDVKM. CDR3 region: CASSLGFIGGNQPQHF. The CDR3 DNA follows: TGTGCCAGCAGTTTAGGGTTTATAGGGGGAAATCAGCCCCAGCATTTT.

The DNA for the CDR3 is TGTGCCAGCAGCTTAGGATACCCTACGGGGGAGCAGTACTTC. It encodes CASSLGYPTGEQYF. The genes are TRBV13 and TRBJ2-7; perhaps TRBD2 as D (5 bases). Per germline, CDR1 PRHDT and CDR2 FYEKMQ (reference sequence). The CDR3 length is 14 residues. The V and J ends lost 0 bases and 7 bases respectively, with 13 bases between them.

The rearrangement uses TRBV7-7 and TRBJ2-7; D is uncertain. The CDR3 runs 15 residues. CDR1 is SSHAT and CDR2 is FNYEAQ in the germline V gene (reference sequence). The V end was cut by 1 base, the J end by 2 bases, with 12 bases between. Written as DNA, the CDR3 is TGTGCCAGCAGCTTAGGCCCTACCCTACCCTACGAGCAGTACTTC. Translating gives CASSLGPTLPYEQYF.

As DNA, the CDR3 is TGTGCCACCAACCCCCATCCCGGGGAGCTGTTTTTT. Translation gives CATNPHPGELFF. The chain employs TRBV28 and TRBJ2-2; D ambiguous. Trimming removed 10 bases at V and 6 bases at J, with 12 bases between. Germline values: CDR1 MDHEN, CDR2 SYDVKM. This CDR3 is built from 12 residues.

V and J are TRBV28 and TRBJ1-1, with D perhaps matching TRBD1 (6 bases). CDR1 MDHEN and CDR2 SYDVKM come from the germline V gene. V gave up 6 bases and J gave up 1 base, with 15 bases separating them. The CDR3 contains 15 residues. The CDR3 region is CASRLTRGRNTEAFF. In nucleotides, the CDR3 is TGTGCCAGCAGACTAACCAGGGGAAGGAACACTGAAGCTTTCTTT. The variable domain in full, completed from reference TRBV28 and TRBJ1-1, reads DVKVTQSSRYLVKRTGEKVFLECVQDMDHENMFWYRQDPGLGLRLIYFSYDVKMKEKGDIPEGYSVSREKKERFSLILESASTNQTSMYLCASRLTRGRNTEAFFGQGTRLTVV.

This sequence joins TRBV5-8 and TRBJ2-7; D is perhaps TRBD1 or TRBD2 (5 bases each). This CDR3 has 13 residues. The V end lost 4 bases, the J end lost 6 bases, and 14 bases lay between the germline ends. In germline, CDR1 is SGHTS, CDR2 YDEGEE. In DNA, the CDR3 is TGTGCCAGCAGCCCGGGACCGCCGCTCGAGCAGTACTTC. It is translated as CASSPGPPLEQYF.

The rearrangement uses TRBV5-6 and TRBJ2-5, with TRBD2 matching 9 bases. From germline, CDR1 is SGHDT and CDR2 YYEEEE. The CDR3 consists of 15 residues. The trim removed 0 bases at V and 4 bases at J, leaving 4 bases unmatched. CDR3 nucleotides: TGTGCCAGCAGCTTGGCTGGCGGGGGGGCAGAGACCCAGTACTTC. Amino acids: CASSLAGGGAETQYF.

This chain links TRBV5-5 with TRBJ2-7, with 7 bases lining up with TRBD1. With 0 bases clipped from V and 3 bases from J, the junction kept 9 bases outside the gene matches. The germline gives CDR1 SGHKS, CDR2 YYEKEE (reference sequence). This CDR3 is built from 16 residues. CDR3 nucleotide sequence: TGTGCCAGCAGCTTGGAGCGTCGAGGGGGCGGCTACGAGCAGTACTTC. The encoded protein is CASSLERRGGGYEQYF.

The CDR3 DNA is TGCGCCAGCAGCCAAGATTGGGCCCGGCAGGGTAACACTGAAGCTTTCTTT. As protein: CASSQDWARQGNTEAFF. V usage is TRBV4-1 and J usage is TRBJ1-1; TRBD1 is a possible D gene (5 bases). Trimming left V 0 bases short and J 2 bases short, with 16 bases between. Germline V lookup: CDR1 MGHRA, CDR2 YSYEKL. CDR3 size: 17 residues.

This chain links TRBV25-1 with TRBJ1-2; D not certain. CDR3 length: 13 amino acids. Germline values: CDR1 MGHDK, CDR2 SYGVNS. The ends were cut back, 3 bases at V and 3 bases at J, with 8 bases in the middle. The CDR3 region has the DNA TGTGCCAGCAGTGATATGTATGACTATGGCTACACCTTC. Protein product: CASSDMYDYGYTF.

This clone was seen a handful of times. The chain uses TRBV10-3 and TRBJ1-5, with no clear D. Germline V gene data show CDR1 as ENHRY and CDR2 as SYGVKD. The CDR3 runs to 13 residues. V lost 0 bases to trimming and J lost 6 bases, with 6 bases between them. The CDR3 DNA follows: TGTGCCATCAGTGAGTCGATTACTCAGCCCCAGCATTTT. Translating it yields CAISESITQPQHF.

The V gene is TRBV30, the J gene TRBJ1-2; 8 bases agree with TRBD1. The CDR3 totals 16 residues. The J segment lost 0 bases and the V segment lost 5 bases, leaving 11 bases of the junction unmatched. CDR1 is GTSNPN, CDR2 SVGIG, per germline (reference sequence). The CDR3 DNA reads as TGTGCCTGGGGGCCGGACAGGGTACCCCCTAACTATGGCTACACCTTC. Translating it yields CAWGPDRVPPNYGYTF.

Only one count was recorded for this clone. The CDR3 DNA reads as TGTGCCAGCAGTCCCACCGCTCGGACTAGCGGAGCCTACGAGCAGTACTTC. It is translated as CASSPTARTSGAYEQYF. The rearrangement uses TRBV2 and TRBJ2-7; TRBD2 matches 10 bases. The J segment lost 2 bases and the V segment lost 5 bases, leaving 12 bases of the junction unmatched. The CDR3 spans 17 residues. From germline, CDR1 is SNHLY and CDR2 FYNNEI.

As concerns this clone: Additional DNA sequences in this sample encode the identical CDR3. The CDR3 DNA is TGTGCCAGCAGCTTAGGACAGGGGGCGGGAGATACGCAGTATTTT. Translated: CASSLGQGAGDTQYF. This rearrangement joins TRBV5-8 to TRBJ2-3; TRBD1 matches at 11 bases. Germline V gene lookup returns CDR1 SGHTS and CDR2 YDEGEE. This CDR3 contains 15 residues. V lost 2 bases, J lost 5 bases, and 4 bases stayed unmatched.

The chain combines TRBV27 with TRBJ1-4; D may be TRBD1 (6 bases). This CDR3 is 17 amino acids long. The V gene lost 8 bases and the J gene lost 8 bases, with 27 bases spanning the gap. Germline V gene lookup returns CDR1 MNHEY and CDR2 SMNVEV (reference sequence). CDR3: CASREGGLVGFQEKLFF. CDR3 DNA sequence: TGTGCCAGCCGCGAGGGGGGACTTGTGGGGTTTCAGGAAAAACTGTTTTTT.

The CDR3 sequence is CASRTGQGAAYEQYF. CDR3 DNA: TGTGCCAGCAGGACCGGACAGGGGGCCGCCTACGAGCAGTACTTC. V and J are TRBV6-5 and TRBJ2-7, with TRBD1 matching 11 bases. V dropped 6 bases and J dropped 2; count of bases not matched to a gene: 6. CDR1 is MNHEY, CDR2 SVGAGI, per germline. The CDR3 runs to 15 residues.

The V gene is TRBV27, the J gene TRBJ1-1, with a possible D match to TRBD1 (5 bases). Trimming left V 6 bases short and J 4 bases short, with 9 bases between. The length of the CDR3 is 12 residues. Per the germline V gene, CDR1 is MNHEY and CDR2 is SMNVEV (reference sequence). The CDR3 is CASRLGATEAFF. The CDR3 region has the DNA TGTGCCAGCAGGCTAGGGGCCACTGAAGCTTTCTTT.

CDR3 nucleotide sequence: TGTGCCAGCAGCGTAACCGGGACAGTGTCCTACGAGCAGTACTTC. This codes for CASSVTGTVSYEQYF. The chain combines TRBV7-9 with TRBJ2-7; TRBD1 aligns across 7 bases. Germline CDR1 SEHNR, CDR2 FQNEAQ (reference sequence). This CDR3 spans 15 amino acids. V was clipped by 5 bases and J by 1 base; unmatched bases: 8.

Turning to this clone: Distinct nucleotide sequences in the sample also encode this CDR3. The chain has TRBV30 and TRBJ1-1; tentatively, D is TRBD1 (5 bases). V shed 3 bases and J shed 5 bases, with 10 bases lying between them. The CDR3 has 12 residues. Germline CDR1 and CDR2: GTSNPN and SVGIG (reference sequence). The CDR3 nucleotides read TGTGCCTGGAGCCCGGGGGGGACTGAAGCTTTCTTT. It yields the protein CAWSPGGTEAFF.

The rearrangement joins TRBV2 to TRBJ2-7, with unresolved D. CDR3 size: 14 residues. Germline CDR1 SNHLY, CDR2 FYNNEI. Trimming left V 7 bases short and J 6 bases short, with 19 bases between. For the CDR3, the DNA is TGTGCCAGCATTATTGGACGGACGGTGGGCGAGCAGTACTTC. Amino acids: CASIIGRTVGEQYF.

The chain employs TRBV29-1 and TRBJ2-1; 11 nucleotides match TRBD2. Germline CDR1 and CDR2: SQVTM and ANQGSEA. The CDR3 sequence is 18 residues long. CDR3 region: CSATGTSGKGALFNEQFF. The CDR3 DNA follows: TGCAGTGCTACCGGGACTAGCGGAAAAGGTGCCCTCTTCAATGAGCAGTTCTTC.

The chain joins TRBV9 to TRBJ2-7; possible D gene TRBD2, 5 bases. In germline, CDR1 is SGDLS, CDR2 YYNGEE. Trimming stripped 0 bases from V and 2 bases from J, with 12 bases between. The CDR3 length is 15 residues. CDR3 sequence reads: CASSVDDYPPYEQYF. CDR3 coding DNA: TGTGCCAGCAGCGTAGATGACTACCCTCCCTACGAGCAGTACTTC.